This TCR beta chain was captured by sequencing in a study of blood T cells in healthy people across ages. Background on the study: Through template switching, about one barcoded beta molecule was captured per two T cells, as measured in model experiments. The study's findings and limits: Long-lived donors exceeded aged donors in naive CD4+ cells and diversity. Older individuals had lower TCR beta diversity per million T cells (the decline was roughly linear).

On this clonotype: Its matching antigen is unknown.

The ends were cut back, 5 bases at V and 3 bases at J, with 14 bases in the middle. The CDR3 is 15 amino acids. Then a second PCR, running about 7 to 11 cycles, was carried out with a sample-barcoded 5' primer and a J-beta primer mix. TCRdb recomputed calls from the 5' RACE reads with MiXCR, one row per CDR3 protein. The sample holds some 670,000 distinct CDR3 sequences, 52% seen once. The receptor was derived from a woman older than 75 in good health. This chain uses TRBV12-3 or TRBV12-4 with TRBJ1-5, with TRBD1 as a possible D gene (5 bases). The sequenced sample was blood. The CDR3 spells CASSPGRTINQPQHF. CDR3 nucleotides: TGTGCCAGCAGTCCGGGACGGACTATCAATCAGCCCCAGCATTTT.